This is a list of T cell receptor beta chains from one sample in a study of monozygotic twins with inflammatory bowel disease. From its re-call of the 5' RACE reads, TCRdb lists each CDR3 protein once, without DNA. The listing records 300,000 to 350,000 distinct CDR3 sequences. Sequencing was carried out using blood. The receptors come from a human donor with ulcerative colitis or Crohn's disease, or a healthy co-twin of an affected twin (not recorded which). CDR3s include the opening cysteine and the closing phenylalanine or tryptophan. The order of the fields is V gene, J gene, CDR3 protein.

v_call: TRBV10-3; j_call: TRBJ2-1; cdr3_aa: CATNGQGVEQFF
v_call: TRBV7-2; j_call: TRBJ1-2; cdr3_aa: CASRPRSWDNYGYTF
v_call: TRBV20-1; j_call: TRBJ1-5; cdr3_aa: CSARDDHRGNNQPQHF
v_call: TRBV3-1; j_call: TRBJ2-4; cdr3_aa: CASSQEGVAKNIQYF
v_call: TRBV6-5; j_call: TRBJ1-6; cdr3_aa: CASSYQPNSPLHF
v_call: TRBV12-3/TRBV12-4; j_call: TRBJ1-6; cdr3_aa: CASRGGPPRVLDSPLHF
v_call: TRBV19; j_call: TRBJ2-5; cdr3_aa: CASSSYGGETQYF
v_call: TRBV18; j_call: TRBJ2-5; cdr3_aa: CASSMDRAQETQYF
v_call: TRBV5-1; j_call: TRBJ2-7; cdr3_aa: CASSSAQGAHEQYF
v_call: TRBV7-9; j_call: TRBJ1-4; cdr3_aa: CASSLEDEKLFF
v_call: TRBV12-3/TRBV12-4; j_call: TRBJ1-1; cdr3_aa: CASQGMDTEAFF
v_call: TRBV20-1; j_call: TRBJ2-1; cdr3_aa: CSAITGTSYNEQFF
v_call: TRBV12-3/TRBV12-4; j_call: TRBJ1-1; cdr3_aa: CASSLGAVINTEAFF
v_call: TRBV5-5; j_call: TRBJ1-2; cdr3_aa: CASSLLGQNRGYTF
v_call: TRBV5-1; j_call: TRBJ2-7; cdr3_aa: CASSSTGRAYEQYF
v_call: TRBV28; j_call: TRBJ2-7; cdr3_aa: CASSFGQGKDYEQYF
v_call: TRBV27; j_call: TRBJ2-2; cdr3_aa: CASQHYRTSGNTGELFF
v_call: TRBV14; j_call: TRBJ1-6; cdr3_aa: CASSRTSGNSPLHF
v_call: TRBV12-3/TRBV12-4; j_call: TRBJ2-2; cdr3_aa: CASTSQTGTVYTGELFF
v_call: TRBV7-2; j_call: TRBJ2-5; cdr3_aa: CASSLGHQETQYF
v_call: TRBV18; j_call: TRBJ2-3; cdr3_aa: CASSLTGPTDTQYF
v_call: TRBV7-8; j_call: TRBJ1-5; cdr3_aa: CASSLRRVGNQPQHF
v_call: TRBV12-3/TRBV12-4; j_call: TRBJ2-7; cdr3_aa: CASSFLESYEQYF
v_call: TRBV12-3/TRBV12-4; j_call: TRBJ1-1; cdr3_aa: CASSLTGVHTEAFF
v_call: TRBV5-1; j_call: TRBJ2-7; cdr3_aa: CASSSGVGTGSYEQYF
v_call: TRBV20-1; j_call: TRBJ2-3; cdr3_aa: CSARAGNPDTQYF
v_call: TRBV12-3/TRBV12-4; j_call: TRBJ1-1; cdr3_aa: CASRLLAYTEAFF
v_call: TRBV25-1; j_call: TRBJ1-5; cdr3_aa: CASSGSTGVSQPQHF
v_call: TRBV6-4; j_call: TRBJ2-3; cdr3_aa: CASSDNGGSGTDTQYF
v_call: TRBV6-5; j_call: TRBJ2-3; cdr3_aa: CASSYFRDRGPDTQYF
v_call: TRBV20-1; j_call: TRBJ2-1; cdr3_aa: CSARASSGGSYNEQFF
v_call: TRBV4-1; j_call: TRBJ1-1; cdr3_aa: CASSQVSVNTEAFF
v_call: TRBV10-3; j_call: TRBJ2-3; cdr3_aa: CAISEVVKGAGDTQYF
v_call: TRBV10-3; j_call: TRBJ2-1; cdr3_aa: CAISERLALDEQFF
v_call: TRBV6-6; j_call: TRBJ1-1; cdr3_aa: CAATTGVEAFF
v_call: TRBV5-1; j_call: TRBJ2-1; cdr3_aa: CASSLGLLVYNEQFF
v_call: TRBV3-1; j_call: TRBJ2-5; cdr3_aa: CASSTRQWYQETQYF
v_call: TRBV19; j_call: TRBJ2-2; cdr3_aa: CASSIGTSGVTGELFF
v_call: TRBV7-2; j_call: TRBJ2-7; cdr3_aa: CASSQLISGGEQYF
v_call: TRBV29-1; j_call: TRBJ1-3; cdr3_aa: CSVDSQRGNTIYF
v_call: TRBV3-1; j_call: TRBJ1-5; cdr3_aa: CASSQDLSNQPQHF
v_call: TRBV5-1; j_call: TRBJ2-6; cdr3_aa: CASKGLLSGANVLTF
v_call: TRBV6-4; j_call: TRBJ2-3; cdr3_aa: CASSDSAGDGTDTQYF